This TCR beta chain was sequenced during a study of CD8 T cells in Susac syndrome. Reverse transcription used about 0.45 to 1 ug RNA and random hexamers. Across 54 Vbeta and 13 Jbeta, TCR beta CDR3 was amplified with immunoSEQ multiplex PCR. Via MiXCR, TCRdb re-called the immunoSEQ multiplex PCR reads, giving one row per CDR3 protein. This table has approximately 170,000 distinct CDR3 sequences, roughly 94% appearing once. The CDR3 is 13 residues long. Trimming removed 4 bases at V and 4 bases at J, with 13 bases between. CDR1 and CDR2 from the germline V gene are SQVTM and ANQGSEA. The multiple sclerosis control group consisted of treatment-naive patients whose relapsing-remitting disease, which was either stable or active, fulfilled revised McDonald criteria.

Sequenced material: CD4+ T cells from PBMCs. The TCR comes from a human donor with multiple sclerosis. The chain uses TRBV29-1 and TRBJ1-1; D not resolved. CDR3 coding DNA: TGCAGCGTTGGGGTCCTGATTGGCACTGAAGCTTTCTTT. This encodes CSVGVLIGTEAFF. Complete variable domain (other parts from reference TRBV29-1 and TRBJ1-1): SAVISQKPSRDICQRGTSLTIQCQVDSQVTMMFWYRQQPGQSLTLIATANQGSEATYESGFVIDKFPISRPNLTFSTLTVSNMSPEDSSIYLCSVGVLIGTEAFFGQGTRLTVV.